The present T cell receptor beta chain was sequenced within a study of blood T cell repertoires in COVID-19. Study context: Specimens from acute and convalescent COVID-19 originated in the United States, Italy and Spain. From T cells, B-cell-depleted T cells, or PBMCs came the material, which was cDNA or gDNA.

This CDR3 comprises 14 residues. V was clipped by 5 bases and J by 0 bases, with 11 bases between them. Germline assignment: CDR1 SGHRS and CDR2 YFSETQ. Under the authors' procedure: By means of reference gene primer amplification, nucleated cell counts were estimated. Sequencing was performed with immunoSEQ multiplex PCR; in TCRdb, only in-frame clones are kept and a portion is missing. V, J and clone size derive from that table, while D and trimming were established from the DNA sequence. The repertoire holds 120,000 or so clones, with around 83% as singletons. The gene calls are TRBV5-1 and TRBJ1-1, with D maybe TRBD1 (6 bases). Sample: peripheral blood. The receptor was derived from a woman in her 50s with acute or convalescent COVID-19. CDR3 residues: CASRARGMNTEAFF. The CDR3 bases are TGCGCCAGCAGAGCCAGGGGAATGAACACTGAAGCTTTCTTT.